These 21 T cell receptor beta chains were sequenced from one sample in a study of human T cells and chemical hapten exposure. Time point here: pre-sensitization, week 0. Treatment in this sample: therapeutic diphenylcyclopropenone sensitization with weekly scalp DPC. Each CDR3 protein is one row after TCRdb ran MiXCR on the RACE reads. The data show 85,000 to 100,000 distinct CDR3 sequences, 11% seen once. Sequenced here: whole blood, sampled in connection with sensitization to the hapten diphenylcyclopropenone (DPC). All receptors come from a woman aged 55-69 years with alopecia areata. Some clones in this sample may be carry-over from other donors' samples.

This clonotype was found many times. This chain links TRBV3-1 with TRBJ1-2; D gene ambiguous. Trimming cost V 1 base and J 5 bases, with 8 bases left between them. The CDR3 is made up of 13 amino acids. From germline, CDR1 is LGHDT and CDR2 YNNKEL (reference sequence). The CDR3: CASSQVGDYGYTF. The CDR3 nucleotides read TGTGCCAGCAGCCAAGTAGGCGATTATGGCTACACCTTC.

The chain recombines TRBV18 with TRBJ2-5, with D perhaps TRBD1 (6 bases). Trimming left V 4 bases short and J 1 base short, with 13 bases between. The CDR3 extends over 15 amino acids. The germline gives CDR1 KGHSH, CDR2 LQKENI. CDR3 amino acids: CASSRQTGTQETQYF. Written as DNA, the CDR3 is TGTGCCAGCTCACGTCAGACAGGCACCCAAGAGACCCAGTACTTC.

This clonotype appeared many times. The genes are TRBV19 and TRBJ1-4; TRBD1 is a possible D gene (5 bases). Trimming removed 5 bases at V and 1 base at J, with 11 bases between. This CDR3 is built from 15 residues. Germline V gene data show CDR1 as LNHDA and CDR2 as SQIVND (reference sequence). This CDR3 is CASSSGHGTNEKLFF. DNA of the CDR3: TGTGCCAGTAGTTCAGGACACGGAACTAATGAAAAACTGTTTTTT.

This clonotype was seen at least ten times. The chain joins TRBV20-1 to TRBJ2-7; tentatively, D is TRBD1 (5 bases). V lost 2 bases and J 1 base, leaving 12 bases between the germline ends. Germline CDR1 is DFQATT and CDR2 is SNEGSKA (reference sequence). This CDR3 has 14 amino acids. The CDR3, as DNA: TGCAGTGCTAGAAGGTCAGGGCTTTCCTACGAGCAGTACTTC. Its protein is CSARRSGLSYEQYF.

The chain combines TRBV7-9 with TRBJ2-3, with 7 bases matching TRBD1. Germline-derived CDR1 and CDR2 are SEHNR and FQNEAQ (reference sequence). The CDR3 runs 16 residues. Germline trimming cut 1 base from V and 4 bases from J; bases unmatched to any gene: 8. The CDR3 coding sequence is TGTGCCAGCAGCTTAGTCGGGACAGTACAGGCAGATACGCAGTATTTT. Its protein product is CASSLVGTVQADTQYF.

The CDR3 region has the DNA TGCAGTGCTAGAGATGAACAGGGTTTTCGCACAGATACGCAGTATTTT. Its translation: CSARDEQGFRTDTQYF. The chain carries TRBV20-1 and TRBJ2-3, with D maybe TRBD1 (6 bases). The CDR3 totals 16 residues. V was trimmed by 0 bases and J by 1 base, leaving 14 bases between them. Germline V gives CDR1 DFQATT, CDR2 SNEGSKA (reference sequence).

This clonotype was seen only a few times. V and J are TRBV11-2 and TRBJ2-3, with D maybe TRBD1 (6 bases). V lost 10 bases and J lost 0, with 11 bases in between. The CDR3 sequence is 13 residues long. In germline, CDR1 is SGHAT, CDR2 FQNNGV. The CDR3 loop reads CATQTGSTDTQYF. The CDR3 DNA reads as TGTGCCACCCAGACAGGTAGCACAGATACGCAGTATTTT.

V usage is TRBV10-3 and J usage is TRBJ1-5; D not resolved. Per germline, CDR1 ENHRY and CDR2 SYGVKD. V lost 2 bases, J lost 7 bases, and 9 bases lay in between. The CDR3 contains 13 residues. The chain's CDR3 is CAISETIEQPQHF. In DNA, the CDR3 is TGTGCCATCAGTGAGACTATTGAGCAGCCCCAGCATTTT.

There are many counts of this clonotype. The chain combines TRBV15 with TRBJ2-7; D gene ambiguous. The ends were cut back, 1 base at V and 2 bases at J, with 3 bases in the middle. This CDR3 region has 12 residues. CDR1 is LNHNV and CDR2 is YYDKDF in the germline V gene (reference sequence). The CDR3, as DNA: TGTGCCACCAGCAGAGCGACCTACGAGCAGTACTTC. Encoded protein: CATSRATYEQYF.

This clonotype was observed a handful of times. As DNA, the CDR3 is TGCGCCAGCGGCTCTGGACAGGGGGCGATCAGCGAGCAGTACTTC. It encodes CASGSGQGAISEQYF. This chain uses TRBV5-1 with TRBJ2-7; 11 bases fit TRBD1. The junction had 12 bases not matched to a gene; V was cut back by 7 bases and J by 6 bases. Germline CDR1 SGHRS, CDR2 YFSETQ. This CDR3 region has 15 residues.

This clonotype came up many times. The CDR3 bases are TGCAGCGTTGCCGTTCAGGGTTTCCACGAGCAGTACTTC. Residues: CSVAVQGFHEQYF. This chain uses TRBV29-1 with TRBJ2-7, with D perhaps matching TRBD1 (5 bases). CDR1 and CDR2 from the germline V gene are SQVTM and ANQGSEA. This CDR3 is built from 13 residues. V was trimmed by 4 bases and J by 5 bases, leaving 15 bases between them.

This clonotype was detected only a few times. The gene calls are TRBV6-5 and TRBJ1-2, with D possibly TRBD1 on 6 matching bases. V was trimmed by 6 bases and J by 5 bases, leaving 19 bases between them. The CDR3 extends over 15 amino acids. Per germline, CDR1 MNHEY and CDR2 SVGAGI. The CDR3 DNA follows: TGTGCCAGCAGCTCTGGGGGCAGGGAGGGATATGGCTACACCTTC. It codes for CASSSGGREGYGYTF.

This clonotype was seen a handful of times. The J gene is TRBJ2-5, the V gene TRBV6-4, with 11 bases fitting TRBD2. After removal of 2 bases from V and 1 base from J, the junction contained 0 bases not matched to a gene. The CDR3 is made up of 15 amino acids. The germline V gene encodes CDR1 MRHNA and CDR2 SNTAGT. CDR3 protein: CASSDTSGGQETQYF. CDR3 in DNA: TGTGCCAGCAGTGACACTAGCGGGGGCCAAGAGACCCAGTACTTC.

This clonotype was seen many times. The chain uses TRBV29-1 and TRBJ1-5; 9 positions agree with TRBD1. V was clipped by 6 bases and J by 4 bases; unmatched bases: 10. The CDR3 loop spans 15 amino acids. Germline assignment: CDR1 SQVTM and CDR2 ANQGSEA. CDR3 protein: CSVGTGFLGNQPQHF. Here the CDR3 DNA reads TGCAGCGTAGGGACAGGGTTTTTAGGGAATCAGCCCCAGCATTTT.

The CDR3 coding sequence is TGTGCCTCCCCACTAGCGAGGTTTTCGGATACGCAGTATTTT. It yields the protein CASPLARFSDTQYF. The chain carries TRBV6-1 and TRBJ2-3, with TRBD2 matching over 7 bases. The CDR3 covers 14 residues. The V gene end was trimmed by 11 bases and the J gene end by 6 bases; junction bases not matched to a gene: 14. Germline CDR1 reads MNHNS; CDR2 reads SASEGT.

This clonotype was counted ten times or more. The genes are TRBV7-9 and TRBJ1-5; D is unclear. The CDR3 runs 13 residues. The V end was cut by 1 base, the J end by 6 bases, with 7 bases between. Germline values: CDR1 SEHNR, CDR2 FQNEAQ (reference sequence). Here the CDR3 DNA reads TGTGCCAGCAGCTTAGTTGAGGGTCAGCCCCAGCATTTT. It yields the protein CASSLVEGQPQHF. Full variable domain (outside the CDR3, taken from reference TRBV7-9 and TRBJ1-5): DTGVSQNPRHKITKRGQNVTFRCDPISEHNRLYWYRQTLGQGPEFLTYFQNEAQLEKSRLLSDRFSAERPKGSFSTLEIQRTEQGDSAMYLCASSLVEGQPQHFGDGTRLSIL.

This clonotype was detected many times. The rearrangement uses TRBV25-1 and TRBJ2-2; 8 bases agree with TRBD1. The junction had 7 bases not matched to a gene; V was cut back by 6 bases and J by 1 base. Per germline, CDR1 MGHDK and CDR2 SYGVNS. The CDR3 contains 16 residues. The CDR3 here is CASSPTGQGNTGELFF. The CDR3, as DNA: TGTGCCAGCAGCCCCACAGGACAGGGGAACACCGGGGAGCTGTTTTTT.

This clonotype was counted a few times. The CDR3 is CASSESGGSWTQYF. The CDR3 region has the DNA TGTGCCAGCAGCGAGAGCGGGGGATCTTGGACCCAGTACTTC. The chain carries TRBV7-3 and TRBJ2-5; 8 bases are shared with TRBD2. The ends lost 5 bases at V and 7 bases at J; junction bases unmatched: 9. In germline, CDR1 is SGHTA, CDR2 FQGTGA. The CDR3 is 14 amino acids.

This clonotype has ten or more counts. V is TRBV18 and J is TRBJ1-4; 11 nucleotides align to TRBD1. With 1 base clipped from V and 5 bases from J, the junction kept 9 bases outside the gene matches. This CDR3 comprises 18 residues. Germline V lookup: CDR1 KGHSH, CDR2 LQKENI. CDR3 in DNA: TGTGCCAGCTCACCACGGACAGGGGGCTACACCTGGAATGAAAAACTGTTTTTT. This codes for CASSPRTGGYTWNEKLFF. The complete variable domain, with remaining parts taken from reference TRBV18 and TRBJ1-4, reads NAGVMQNPRHLVRRRGQEARLRCSPMKGHSHVYWYRQLPEEGLKFMVYLQKENIIDESGMPKERFSAEFPKEGPSILRIQQVVRGDSAAYFCASSPRTGGYTWNEKLFFGSGTQLSVL.

Only a few counts were recorded for this clonotype. The chain combines TRBV20-1 with TRBJ2-1, with D unclear. The germline V and J ends were trimmed by 5 bases and 3 bases, with 14 bases remaining between them. The CDR3 is 14 residues long. CDR1 and CDR2 from the germline V gene are DFQATT and SNEGSKA (reference sequence). In DNA form, the CDR3 reads TGCAGTGCTGGTTCCCCGCCGCTCTACAATGAGCAGTTCTTC. It is translated as CSAGSPPLYNEQFF.

This clonotype was picked up many times. The rearrangement uses TRBV5-1 and TRBJ2-5; D may be TRBD1 or TRBD2 (6 bases each). The V gene's germline CDR1 is SGHRS and CDR2 YFSETQ. V shed 4 bases and J shed 4 bases, with 17 bases lying between them. This CDR3 region has 15 residues. The CDR3 DNA reads TGCGCCAGCAGCGCGGGACAAATATCAGCAGAGACCCAGTACTTC. The encoded protein is CASSAGQISAETQYF.